This T cell receptor beta chain was captured in a study of regulatory T cells in long-lasting Graves disease. Study details: More than 5 years of antithyroid drugs with positive TSH receptor antibodies defined persistent Graves' disease. Study observations and caveats: Sharing of public clonotypes was greater in persistent patients (roughly 2,600) than in new patients (around 890). When disease was persistent, TRBV28, TRBJ1-2 and TRBJ2-5 were the favored segments.

With iRepertoire HTBI primers and Arm-PCR of CDR3 regions, TCR beta libraries were built. MiXCR, applied by TCRdb to the multiplex PCR reads, yields one record per CDR3 protein. The sample lists hundreds of thousands of distinct CDR3 sequences, about a fifth seen once, with 7% to 10% in the top ten. Points on this clonotype: Its antigen is unidentified. A read error may be the cause here, since a much bigger clone is one base away.

CDR1 and CDR2 (germline): LGHDT, YNNKEL (reference sequence). This CDR3 contains 12 residues. The ends were cut back, 0 bases at V and 14 bases at J, with 10 bases in the middle. Described time point: persistent/refractory GD, antithyroid drugs over 5 years with positive TRAb. PBMC-derived RNA was used for the TCR library. The clonotype comes from a female donor with Graves disease. The sample was peripheral blood mononuclear cells (PBMCs), taken when the disease was refractory, from a patient treated with antithyroid drugs. The rearrangement uses TRBV3-1 and TRBJ1-4; D remains unclear. The DNA of the CDR3 is TGTGCCAGCAGCCAAGAATCCCCGCATCTGTTTTTT. It is translated as CASSQESPHLFF.